This is a list of T cell receptor beta chains from one sample in a study of regulatory T cells in long-lasting Graves disease. One entry per CDR3 protein results from TCRdb running MiXCR on the multiplex PCR reads. The sample carries 350,000 to 450,000 distinct CDR3 sequences, approximately 23% recorded once. The sequenced sample was peripheral blood mononuclear cells (PBMCs), obtained when the disease was refractory, from a patient treated with antithyroid drugs. These receptors all come from a woman aged 40 to 49 with Graves disease. CDR3s include the opening cysteine and the closing phenylalanine or tryptophan. D genes are given only for firm matches. Clone size is shown for a subset of rows, as once, few, many or a class of expanded clone.

v_call: TRBV19; clone_size: once; d_call: TRBD2; j_call: TRBJ2-7; cdr3_nt: TGTGCCAGTAGTATAAAGGCGGGAGGGAACTACGAGCAGTACTTC; cdr3_aa: CASSIKAGGNYEQYF
v_call: TRBV5-6; clone_size: few; d_call: NA; j_call: TRBJ1-2; cdr3_nt: TGTGCCAGCAGCTTGGCCGCGGGGGACTTCTATGGCTACACCTTC; cdr3_aa: CASSLAAGDFYGYTF
v_call: TRBV20-1; clone_size: few; d_call: NA; j_call: TRBJ1-1; cdr3_nt: TGCAGTGCTAGAGATGGTACAGGAATAGTGAAACAGGCTTTCTTT; cdr3_aa: CSARDGTGIVKQAFF
v_call: TRBV6-9; clone_size: many; d_call: TRBD2; j_call: TRBJ2-7; cdr3_nt: TGTGCCAGCAGTTACCCCCAGGCGAAACCGGGACTAGCGGTCGAGCAGTACTTC; cdr3_aa: CASSYPQAKPGLAVEQYF
v_call: TRBV7-2; clone_size: few; d_call: TRBD2; j_call: TRBJ2-7; cdr3_nt: TGTGCCAGCAGCTTAGTGGGGACTAGCCGCTACGAGCAGTACTTC; cdr3_aa: CASSLVGTSRYEQYF
v_call: TRBV3-1; clone_size: NA; d_call: NA; j_call: TRBJ2-1; cdr3_nt: TGTGCCAGCAGCCAACCGTACTCCTACAATGAGCAGTTCTTC; cdr3_aa: CASSQPYSYNEQFF
v_call: TRBV28; clone_size: NA; d_call: NA; j_call: TRBJ2-1; cdr3_nt: TGTGCCAGCAGTTTAAATGTAGGGTCCAACAACAATGAGCAGTTCTTC; cdr3_aa: CASSLNVGSNNNEQFF
v_call: TRBV30; clone_size: few; d_call: NA; j_call: TRBJ1-4; cdr3_nt: TGTGCCTGGAGACTTCGCGAAAAACTGTTTTTT; cdr3_aa: CAWRLREKLFF
v_call: TRBV6-5; clone_size: many; d_call: TRBD1; j_call: TRBJ2-7; cdr3_nt: TGTGCCAGCAGTTACGCCGGGACAGGGGTTTCCTACGAGCAGTACTTC; cdr3_aa: CASSYAGTGVSYEQYF
v_call: TRBV20-1; clone_size: NA; d_call: NA; j_call: TRBJ2-6; cdr3_nt: TGCAGTGCTAGTCGCCCCTCTGGGGCCAACGTCCTGACTTTC; cdr3_aa: CSASRPSGANVLTF
v_call: TRBV18; clone_size: few; d_call: NA; j_call: TRBJ2-5; cdr3_nt: TGTGCCAGCTTCCCGGGACTGCAAGAGACCCAGTACTTC; cdr3_aa: CASFPGLQETQYF
v_call: TRBV12-3/TRBV12-4; clone_size: once; d_call: TRBD2; j_call: TRBJ2-1; cdr3_nt: TGTGCCAGCAAATACCTAGCGGGAGGACGCAATGAGCAGTTCTTC; cdr3_aa: CASKYLAGGRNEQFF
v_call: TRBV6-1; clone_size: NA; d_call: TRBD1; j_call: TRBJ2-4; cdr3_nt: TGTGCCAGCGGGGAACAGGGGACCAAAAACATTCAGTACTTC; cdr3_aa: CASGEQGTKNIQYF
v_call: TRBV5-5; clone_size: NA; d_call: TRBD1; j_call: TRBJ1-4; cdr3_nt: TGTGCCAGCAGCTCGGACAGGACCGTCCCAAAACTGTTTTTT; cdr3_aa: CASSSDRTVPKLFF
v_call: TRBV11-2; clone_size: many; d_call: NA; j_call: TRBJ2-7; cdr3_nt: TGTGCCAGCAGCTCATTCCGGGCGAGTGGCGAGCAGTACTTC; cdr3_aa: CASSSFRASGEQYF
v_call: TRBV6-1; clone_size: many; d_call: NA; j_call: TRBJ1-2; cdr3_nt: TGTGCCAGCAGGGGCCGGGGAGTCCTCTATGGCTACACCTTC; cdr3_aa: CASRGRGVLYGYTF
v_call: TRBV25-1; clone_size: once; d_call: NA; j_call: TRBJ2-3; cdr3_nt: TGTGCCAGCAGTACTAGTTCGGGTACGCAGTATTTT; cdr3_aa: CASSTSSGTQYF